A selection of T cell receptor beta chains follows, all from one sample in a study of blood T cells in healthy people across ages. In TCRdb, the 5' RACE reads were re-called with MiXCR into one record per CDR3 protein. The sample lists about 1.4 million distinct CDR3 sequences; roughly 60% were seen once. Sequenced: blood. These receptor sequences come from a young man in good health. CDR3s include the opening cysteine and the closing phenylalanine or tryptophan. The D gene is left open where the match is weak. Size values are once, few and many counts, or a class for expanded clones, and some rows have none.

v_gene	abundance	len	d_gene	j_gene	CDR3aa	CDR3nt
TRBV20-1	.	14	TRBD2	TRBJ2-3	CSAVTSGSTDTQYF	TGCAGTGCTGTTACTAGCGGGAGTACAGATACGCAGTATTTT
TRBV20-1	.	13	.	TRBJ2-7	CSAALGAYYEQYF	TGCAGTGCTGCCTTGGGAGCGTACTACGAGCAGTACTTC
TRBV18	.	13	TRBD1	TRBJ1-2	CASSVRDRDGYTF	TGTGCCAGCTCAGTCCGGGACAGGGACGGCTACACCTTC
TRBV5-1	.	14	.	TRBJ1-1	CASSSMPGDTEAFF	TGCGCCAGCAGCTCCATGCCCGGGGACACTGAAGCTTTCTTT
TRBV27	few	14	TRBD1	TRBJ2-7	CASSTRQGPYEQYF	TGTGCCAGCAGTACCCGACAGGGACCCTACGAGCAGTACTTC
TRBV4-2	.	13	.	TRBJ2-7	CASSQDSTSPQYF	TGTGCCAGCAGCCAAGATAGCACCTCACCGCAGTACTTC
TRBV5-1	.	16	TRBD1	TRBJ1-6	CASSLDGQARNSPLHF	TGCGCCAGCAGCCTGGACGGACAGGCCAGAAATTCACCCCTCCACTTT
TRBV6-1	.	17	.	TRBJ1-3	CASSDQAGRLSGNTIYF	TGTGCCAGCAGCGACCAAGCTGGACGCCTCTCTGGAAACACCATATATTTT
TRBV7-9	.	16	.	TRBJ2-1	CASSLAASPTYNEQFF	TGTGCCAGCAGCTTAGCGGCTTCGCCTACCTACAATGAGCAGTTCTTC
TRBV25-1	.	17	.	TRBJ1-2	CASSVTTHGRGTSGYTF	TGTGCCAGCAGTGTTACCACTCACGGCAGGGGAACGTCTGGCTACACCTTC
TRBV4-1	.	16	.	TRBJ1-6	CASSQAFDSYNSPLHF	TGCGCCAGCAGCCAAGCTTTTGACTCCTATAATTCACCCCTCCACTTT
TRBV9	.	13	.	TRBJ2-3	CASSPVNGDTQYF	TGTGCCAGCAGCCCAGTCAACGGAGATACGCAGTATTTT